This T cell receptor beta chain was obtained from a study of blood T cell repertoires in COVID-19. Background on the study: Sites across the United States, Italy and Spain contributed samples from acute and convalescent COVID-19.

This CDR3 is built from 17 residues. Per the germline V gene, CDR1 is LGHDT and CDR2 is YNNKEL (reference sequence). Deletions cut 3 bases from V and 0 bases from J, with 12 bases between. This study enrolled people aged roughly 18 to 90 from around 26 US geographic areas. Original processing notes: Reference gene primer amplification in the assay estimated nucleated cell counts. Sequencing was performed with immunoSEQ multiplex PCR; in TCRdb, only in-frame clones are kept and a portion is missing. V, J and clone size derive from that table, while D and trimming were established from the DNA sequence. The repertoire holds some 260,000 clones, with more than 75% as singletons.

V and J are TRBV3-1 (or the pseudogene TRBV3-2) and TRBJ2-6; tentatively, D is TRBD1 (6 bases). This receptor was obtained from a man in his forties who had recovered from COVID-19. Material: PBMCs or T cells enriched from blood (not recorded which). CDR3 bases: TGTGCCAGCAGCCAGGACATACAGGGCTCTGGGGCCAACGTCCTGACTTTC. Its protein is CASSQDIQGSGANVLTF.